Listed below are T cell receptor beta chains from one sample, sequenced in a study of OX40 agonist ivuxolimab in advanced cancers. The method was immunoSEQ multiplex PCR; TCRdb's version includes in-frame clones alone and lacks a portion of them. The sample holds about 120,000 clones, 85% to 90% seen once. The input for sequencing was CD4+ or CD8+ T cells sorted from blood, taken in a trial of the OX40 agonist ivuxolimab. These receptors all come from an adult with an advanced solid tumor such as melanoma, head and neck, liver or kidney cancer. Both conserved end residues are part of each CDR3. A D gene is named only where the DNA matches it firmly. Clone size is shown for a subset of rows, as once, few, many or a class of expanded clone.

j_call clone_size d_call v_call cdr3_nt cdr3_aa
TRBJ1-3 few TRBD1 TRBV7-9 TGTGCCAGCAGCTCGGACAGGGACTCTGGAAACACCATATATTTT CASSSDRDSGNTIYF
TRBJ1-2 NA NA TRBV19 TGTGCCAGTAGTATCGGTCCTAGCGGCTACACCTTC CASSIGPSGYTF
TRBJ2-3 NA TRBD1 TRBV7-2 TGTGCCAGCAGCCTGGACAGGGCCACAGATACGCAGTATTTT CASSLDRATDTQYF
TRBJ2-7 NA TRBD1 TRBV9 TGTGCCAGCAGCGTTACAGGGGGCGAGCAGTACTTC CASSVTGGEQYF
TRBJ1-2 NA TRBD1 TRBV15 TGTGCCACCACCCCGGGACAGGGTGTATCTAAAATGGGCTACACCTTC CATTPGQGVSKMGYTF
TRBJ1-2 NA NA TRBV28 TGTGCCAGCAGTTCATCGGGACAAACCAACTATGGCTACACCTTC CASSSSGQTNYGYTF
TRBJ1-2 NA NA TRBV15 TGTGCCACCAGCAGCCCAGGGGAAGGGGCCTATGGCTACACCTTC CATSSPGEGAYGYTF
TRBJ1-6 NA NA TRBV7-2 TGTGCCAGCAGCTTAGCACCGGGACTTGCTGATTCACCCCTCCACTTT CASSLAPGLADSPLHF
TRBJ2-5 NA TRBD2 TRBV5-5 TGTGCCAGCAGCTTGTTGGGACTAGGGCCTCAAGAGACCCAGTACTTC CASSLLGLGPQETQYF
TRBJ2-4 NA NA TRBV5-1 TGCGCCAGCAGCTTGGGGGGGCTAGCCAAAAACATTCAGTACTTC CASSLGGLAKNIQYF
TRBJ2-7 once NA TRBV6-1 TGTGCCAGCAGTGAAATGCAGGCACTCTACGAGCAGTACTTC CASSEMQALYEQYF
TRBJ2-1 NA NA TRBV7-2 TGTGCCAGCAGCCTCGGGAACACCAATGAGCAGTTCTTC CASSLGNTNEQFF
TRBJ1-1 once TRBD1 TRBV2 TGTGCCAGCTTCGGGACAGACACTGAAGCTTTCTTT CASFGTDTEAFF
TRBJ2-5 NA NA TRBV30 TGTGCCTGGAGTGTACAAAACGGCGAGACCCAGTACTTC CAWSVQNGETQYF
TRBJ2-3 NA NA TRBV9 TGTGCCAGCAGCCCAAGCACAGATACGCAGTATTTT CASSPSTDTQYF
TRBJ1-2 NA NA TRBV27 TGTGCCAGCAGTTTAGGACCGAGTGGGAACTATGGCTACACCTTC CASSLGPSGNYGYTF
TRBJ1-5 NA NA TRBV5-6 TGTGCCAGCAGCTTGCCAGGGGCTAATCAGCCCCAGCATTTT CASSLPGANQPQHF
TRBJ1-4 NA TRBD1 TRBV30 TGTGCCTGGAGTGTACCAGGGGGGGTTAGTGAAAAACTGTTTTTT CAWSVPGGVSEKLFF
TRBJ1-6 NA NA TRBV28 TGTGCCAGCATCACAGGGACAAGGTCACCCCTCCACTTT CASITGTRSPLHF
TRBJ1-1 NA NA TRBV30 TGTGCCTGGAGTGTTACAGGGCGTAACACTGAAGCTTTCTTT CAWSVTGRNTEAFF
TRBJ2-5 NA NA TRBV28 NA CASSSSDRRETQYF
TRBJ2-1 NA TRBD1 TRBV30 TGTGCCTGGAGTTTTGGGACAGCTTACAATGAGCAGTTCTTC CAWSFGTAYNEQFF
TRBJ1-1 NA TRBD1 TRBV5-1 TGCGCCAGCAGCTCGGGACAGGGGGCCTTCATGAACACTGAAGCTTTCTTT CASSSGQGAFMNTEAFF
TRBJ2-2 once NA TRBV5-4 TGTGCCAGCAGCTTGTCTCTGGGCGGGGAGCTGTTTTTT CASSLSLGGELFF
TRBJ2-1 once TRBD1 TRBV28 TGTGCCACTGCCTATAGACAGGGGAATGAGCAGTTCTTC CATAYRQGNEQFF
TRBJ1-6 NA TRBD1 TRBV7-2 TGTGCCAGCAGCTTAGTCACAGGGGTCTATAATTCACCCCTCCACTTT CASSLVTGVYNSPLHF
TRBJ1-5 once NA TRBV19 TGTGCCAGTAGTCCCTCCGCTGATCAGCCCCAGCATTTT CASSPSADQPQHF
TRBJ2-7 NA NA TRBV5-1 TGCGCCAGCAGCTGGCCTTCCTACGAGCAGTACTTC CASSWPSYEQYF
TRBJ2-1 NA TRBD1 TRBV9 TGTGCCAGCAGCGCCCGACAGGGTAGCTCCTACAATGAGCAGTTCTTC CASSARQGSSYNEQFF
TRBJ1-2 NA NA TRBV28 TGTGCCAGCAGTCAGTACCCCATCGGGGGGGGCTACACCTTC CASSQYPIGGGYTF
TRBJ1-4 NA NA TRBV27 TGTGCCAGCAGTATACGGGAGGAGGAAAAACTGTTTTTT CASSIREEEKLFF
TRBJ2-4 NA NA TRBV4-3 TGCGCCAGCAGCCAAGAAAACGGAAACATTCAGTACTTC CASSQENGNIQYF
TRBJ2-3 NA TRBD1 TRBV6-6 TGTGCCAGCAGTTTGGGACAGAAAAATACAGATACGCAGTATTTT CASSLGQKNTDTQYF
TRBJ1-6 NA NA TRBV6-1 TGTGCCAGCAGTGAAGCGCCCATGGGTGGATCACCCCTCCACTTT CASSEAPMGGSPLHF
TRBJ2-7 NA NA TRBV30 TGTGCCTGGAGTCCAGGCCCTACCTACGAGCAGTACTTC CAWSPGPTYEQYF
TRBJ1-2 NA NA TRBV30 TGTGCCTGGACCACTTCGGGTCGAGGAGGCTACACCTTC CAWTTSGRGGYTF
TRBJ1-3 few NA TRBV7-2 TGTGCCAGCAGCGACGGGCAGGGAAACACCATATATTTT CASSDGQGNTIYF
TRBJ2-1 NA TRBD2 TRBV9 TGTGCCAGCAGCTCCACGGGACTAGCGGGGGGCCATGAGCAGTTCTTC CASSSTGLAGGHEQFF
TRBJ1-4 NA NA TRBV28 TGTGCCAGCAGGGATGGGGGACCCCCGACTAATGAAAAACTGTTTTTT CASRDGGPPTNEKLFF
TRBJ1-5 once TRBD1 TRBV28 TGTGCCAGCAGTTTACCCTCGGGACAGGGGGCGGAGGGCAATCAGCCCCAGCATTTT CASSLPSGQGAEGNQPQHF
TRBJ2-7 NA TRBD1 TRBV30 TGTGCCTGGACTCGACAGGGGATCTACGAGCAGTACTTC CAWTRQGIYEQYF